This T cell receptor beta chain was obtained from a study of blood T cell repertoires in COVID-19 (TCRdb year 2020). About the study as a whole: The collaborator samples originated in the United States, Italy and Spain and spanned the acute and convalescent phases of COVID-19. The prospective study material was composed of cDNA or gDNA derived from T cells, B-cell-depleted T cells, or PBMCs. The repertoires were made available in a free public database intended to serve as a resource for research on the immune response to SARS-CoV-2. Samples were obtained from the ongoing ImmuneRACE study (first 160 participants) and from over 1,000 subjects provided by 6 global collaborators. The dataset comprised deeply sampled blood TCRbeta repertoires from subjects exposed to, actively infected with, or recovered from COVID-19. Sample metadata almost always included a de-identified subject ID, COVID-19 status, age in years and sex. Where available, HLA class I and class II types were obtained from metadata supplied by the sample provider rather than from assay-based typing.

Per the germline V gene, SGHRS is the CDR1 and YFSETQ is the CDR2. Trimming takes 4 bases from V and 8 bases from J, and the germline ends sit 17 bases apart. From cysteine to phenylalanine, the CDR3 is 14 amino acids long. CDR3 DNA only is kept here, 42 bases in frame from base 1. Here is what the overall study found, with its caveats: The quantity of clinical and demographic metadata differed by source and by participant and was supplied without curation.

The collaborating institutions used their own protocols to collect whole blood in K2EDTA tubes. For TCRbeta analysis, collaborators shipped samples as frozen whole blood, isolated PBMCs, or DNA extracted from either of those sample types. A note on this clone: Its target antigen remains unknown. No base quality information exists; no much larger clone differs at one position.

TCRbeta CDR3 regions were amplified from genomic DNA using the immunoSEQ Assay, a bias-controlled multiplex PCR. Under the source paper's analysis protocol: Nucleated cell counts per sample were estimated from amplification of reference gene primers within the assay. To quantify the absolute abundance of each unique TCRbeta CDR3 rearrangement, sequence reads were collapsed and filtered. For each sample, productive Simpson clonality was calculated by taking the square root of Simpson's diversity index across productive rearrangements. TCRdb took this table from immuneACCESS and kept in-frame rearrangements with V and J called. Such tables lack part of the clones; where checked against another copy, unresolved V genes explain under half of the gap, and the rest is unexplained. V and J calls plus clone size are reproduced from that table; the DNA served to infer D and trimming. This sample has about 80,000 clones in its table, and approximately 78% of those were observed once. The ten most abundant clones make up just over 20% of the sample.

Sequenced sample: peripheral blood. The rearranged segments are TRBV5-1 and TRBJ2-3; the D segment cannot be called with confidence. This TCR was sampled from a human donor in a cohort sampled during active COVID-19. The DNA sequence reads TGCGCCAGCAGCGACGAGCTAGTGGTTGTTACGCAGTATTTT. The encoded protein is CASSDELVVVTQYF.